What follows are 9 T cell receptor beta chains derived from one specimen sequenced in a study of CD4 T cells in relation to SARS-CoV-2 and coronaviruses. Sequencing was performed with immunoSEQ multiplex PCR; in TCRdb, only in-frame clones are kept and a portion is missing. The table has approximately 36,000 clones, about 79% seen once; the top ten hold 6% to 8%. Their recognized antigens are unknown. Sequenced sample: naive CD4+ T cells from PBMCs, cultured in vitro. The subset: naive CD4+ T cells isolated by negative enrichment. The source is an adult with COVID-19.

V usage is TRBV7-2 and J usage is TRBJ2-3; 10 bases match TRBD1. The CDR3 spans 15 residues. The germline CDR1 and CDR2 sequences are SGHTA and FQGNSA. J gave up 6 bases and V 5 bases, and 8 bases lay outside the gene matches. CDR3: CASSDQTGGWDTQYF. In DNA form, the CDR3 reads TGTGCCAGCAGCGATCAGACAGGGGGCTGGGATACGCAGTATTTT.

This clone was seen more than once but under ten times. The chain employs TRBV6-1 and TRBJ1-4, with 12 bases matching TRBD1. This CDR3 is built from 14 residues. The germline CDR1 and CDR2 sequences are MNHNS and SASEGT. The junction had 7 bases not matched to a gene; V was cut back by 3 bases and J by 14 bases. CDR3 bases: TGTGCCAGCAGTGACAGGGACAGGGGGCTGTGGCTGTTTTTT. It specifies CASSDRDRGLWLFF.

The chain links TRBV6-5 to TRBJ1-2; the D gene is possibly TRBD1 (5 bases). V lost 7 bases, J lost 0 bases, and 12 bases lay in between. The CDR3 covers 14 residues. Germline V gene data show CDR1 as MNHEY and CDR2 as SVGAGI. CDR3 region: CASTQRQTNYGYTF. CDR3 nucleotides: TGTGCCAGCACCCAAAGACAGACTAACTATGGCTACACCTTC.

The chain recombines TRBV9 with TRBJ2-2; tentative D call: TRBD2 (5 bases). Per germline, CDR1 SGDLS and CDR2 YYNGEE. This CDR3 is built from 14 residues. Trimming left V 5 bases short and J 4 bases short, with 12 bases between. The CDR3 is CASRKGAVTGELFF. The CDR3 nucleotides read TGTGCCAGCAGGAAGGGAGCGGTCACCGGGGAGCTGTTTTTT.

V gene TRBV5-1 combines with J gene TRBJ2-5; D tentatively fits TRBD1 or TRBD2 (5 bases each). V gave up 2 bases and J gave up 1 base, with 12 bases separating them. Germline loops: CDR1 SGHRS, CDR2 YFSETQ. This CDR3 contains 15 residues. The CDR3 coding sequence is TGCGCCAGCAGCTTTTCGGGGCAGGCCCAAGAGACCCAGTACTTC. This translates into CASSFSGQAQETQYF.

The chain employs TRBV7-8 and TRBJ2-1, with 9 positions matching TRBD2. The length of the CDR3 is 16 residues. V was pared by 6 bases and J by 2 bases, with 8 bases of the junction left unmatched. Looked up from germline, CDR1 is SGHVS and CDR2 is FQNEAQ. The CDR3 sequence is CASRRIAGAAYNEQFF. CDR3 nucleotide sequence: TGTGCCAGCAGACGGATAGCGGGAGCGGCCTACAATGAGCAGTTCTTC.

The V and J genes are TRBV28 and TRBJ2-1, with TRBD2 matching 12 bases. The J segment lost 6 bases and the V segment lost 5 bases, leaving 8 bases of the junction unmatched. This CDR3 is built from 16 residues. Looked up from germline, CDR1 is MDHEN and CDR2 is SYDVKM. The CDR3 is CASSPKGLAGFNEQFF. Here the CDR3 DNA reads TGTGCCAGCAGTCCTAAAGGACTAGCGGGATTCAATGAGCAGTTCTTC.

The chain combines TRBV4-1 with TRBJ2-2, with D hard to call. Germline CDR1 is MGHRA and CDR2 is YSYEKL. The length of the CDR3 is 15 residues. The ends were cut back, 5 bases at V and 0 bases at J, with 10 bases in the middle. The CDR3 loop reads CASSFWGTNTGELFF. DNA of the CDR3: TGCGCCAGCAGCTTCTGGGGTACGAACACCGGGGAGCTGTTTTTT.

In DNA form, the CDR3 reads TGTGCCACCAGCTGGGGCCAGGGACTAGCGGGAGGGATAGCCGGGGAGCTGTTTTTT. This sequence encodes CATSWGQGLAGGIAGELFF. The chain carries TRBV15 and TRBJ2-2, with 16 bases that match TRBD2. Per germline, CDR1 LNHNV and CDR2 YYDKDF (reference sequence). Trimming cost V 5 bases and J 6 bases; bases outside gene matches: 12. The CDR3 is made up of 19 amino acids.